Sequencing of this T cell receptor (beta chain) was carried out in a study of T cells in Graves' hyperthyroidism and ophthalmopathy. The overall study: Blood was drawn when the patient was first diagnosed and still untreated.

The study's findings and limits: From stable hyperthyroidism, ophthalmopathy was set apart by a 13 V-J model.

PBMCs were derived from about 10 ml fresh peripheral blood. This clonotype appeared many times. Its antigen is not identified. The CDR3 has 14 residues. Germline V lookup: CDR1 SGHAT, CDR2 FQNNGV. V lost 3 bases and J lost 0, with 9 bases in between. Using RNA transcripts as the source, TCR beta CDR3 regions were amplified. An initial round of RT-PCR targeting the TCR CDR3 relied on the HTBI primer set. From the multiplex PCR reads, TCRdb called clonotypes with MiXCR, one entry per CDR3 protein. There are roughly 290,000 distinct CDR3 sequences in the sample; about an eighth occur only once, and 7.5% to 8% lies in the top ten.

The TCR comes from a woman in her twenties or thirties with Graves' hyperthyroidism that later progressed to Graves' ophthalmopathy. This chain uses TRBV11-2 with TRBJ2-7; D is ambiguous. The sequencing input was blood. This CDR3 reads CASSFSSRSYEQYF. The CDR3 DNA is TGTGCCAGCAGCTTTTCGTCGCGCTCCTACGAGCAGTACTTC.